This TCR beta chain was sequenced in a study of cytomegalovirus exposure and HLA in healthy donors. Study information: T cells numbering around 180 million yielded some 100 million unique TCR beta sequences in an earlier analysis.

Of note for this clone: Its antigen remains unidentified.

There are 15 residues in the CDR3. Germline CDR1 is SGHNT and CDR2 is YYREEE (reference sequence). The V segment lost 5 bases and the J segment 2 bases; nucleotides outside the gene matches: 6. It was with 60 Vbeta and 13 Jbeta primers that the PCR ran. Measured with immunoSEQ multiplex PCR; TCRdb has only the in-frame clones, and not every one. The sample contains about 140,000 clones, roughly 79% of which appear only once. Study-level results: Presence/absence comparisons presumed near-even sequencing depth among donors.

The V and J genes are TRBV5-4 and TRBJ2-4; the match to TRBD2 covers 8 bases. Sequencing was performed on PBMCs. The sequence was collected from a woman under 40 in good health and CMV-seronegative. The CDR3 DNA reads as TGTGCCAGCAGGGAAGGGACTAGTCCCAAAAACATTCAGTACTTC. It is translated as CASREGTSPKNIQYF.